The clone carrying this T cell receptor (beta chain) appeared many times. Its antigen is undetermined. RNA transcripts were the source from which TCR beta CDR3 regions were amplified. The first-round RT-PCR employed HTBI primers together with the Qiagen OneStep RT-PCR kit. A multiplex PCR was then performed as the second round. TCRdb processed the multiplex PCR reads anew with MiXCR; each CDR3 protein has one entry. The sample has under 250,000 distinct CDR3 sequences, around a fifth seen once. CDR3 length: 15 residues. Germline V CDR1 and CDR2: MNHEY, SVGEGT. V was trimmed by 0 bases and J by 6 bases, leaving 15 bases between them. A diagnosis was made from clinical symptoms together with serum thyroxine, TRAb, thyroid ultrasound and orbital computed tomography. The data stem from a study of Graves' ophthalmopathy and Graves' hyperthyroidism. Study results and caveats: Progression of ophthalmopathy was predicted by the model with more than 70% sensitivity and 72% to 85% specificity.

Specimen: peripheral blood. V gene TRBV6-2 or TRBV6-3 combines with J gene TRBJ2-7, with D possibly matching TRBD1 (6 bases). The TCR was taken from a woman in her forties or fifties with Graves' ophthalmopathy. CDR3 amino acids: CASSYSTGTSGEQYF. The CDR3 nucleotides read TGTGCCAGCAGTTACTCGACCGGGACAAGTGGCGAGCAGTACTTC.